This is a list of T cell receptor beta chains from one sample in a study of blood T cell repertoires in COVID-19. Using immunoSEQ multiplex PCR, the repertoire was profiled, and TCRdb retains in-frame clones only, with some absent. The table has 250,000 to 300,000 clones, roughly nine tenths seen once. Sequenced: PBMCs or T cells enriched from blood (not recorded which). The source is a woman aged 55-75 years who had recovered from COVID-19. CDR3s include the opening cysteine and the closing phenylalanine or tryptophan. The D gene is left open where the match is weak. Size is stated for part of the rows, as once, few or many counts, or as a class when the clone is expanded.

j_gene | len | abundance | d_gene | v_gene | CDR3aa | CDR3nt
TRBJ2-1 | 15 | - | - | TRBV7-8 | CASSFENLRNNEQFF | TGTGCCAGCAGCTTCGAAAACCTACGTAACAATGAGCAGTTCTTC
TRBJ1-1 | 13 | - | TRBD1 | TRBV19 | CASMRGQGSEAFF | TGTGCCAGTATGCGGGGACAGGGATCTGAAGCTTTCTTT
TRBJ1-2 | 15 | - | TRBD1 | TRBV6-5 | CASSYSGQGDYGYTF | TGTGCCAGCAGTTACTCTGGACAGGGCGACTATGGCTACACCTTC
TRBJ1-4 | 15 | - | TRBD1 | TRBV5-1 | CASSGRTGGDEKLFF | TGCGCCAGCAGCGGTCGGACAGGGGGAGATGAAAAACTGTTTTTT
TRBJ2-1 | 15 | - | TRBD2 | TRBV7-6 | CASSAGSGRYNEQFF | TGTGCCAGCAGCGCCGGTAGCGGGAGATACAATGAGCAGTTCTTC
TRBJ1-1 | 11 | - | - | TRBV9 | CASSALTEAFF | TGTGCCAGCAGCGCCCTTACAGAAGCTTTCTTT
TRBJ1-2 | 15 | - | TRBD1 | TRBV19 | CASSIGQGFRGGYTF | TGTGCCAGTAGTATCGGACAGGGCTTCAGGGGCGGCTACACCTTC
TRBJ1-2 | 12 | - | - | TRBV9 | CASSANRDGYTF | TGTGCCAGCAGCGCTAACAGAGACGGCTACACCTTC
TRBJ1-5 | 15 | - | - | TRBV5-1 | CASSIAGSVNQPQHF | TGCGCCAGCAGCATAGCCGGGTCAGTCAATCAGCCCCAGCATTTT
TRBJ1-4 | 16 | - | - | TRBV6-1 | CASSDSAIRANEKLFF | TGTGCCAGCAGTGATTCGGCCATTCGGGCTAATGAAAAACTGTTTTTT
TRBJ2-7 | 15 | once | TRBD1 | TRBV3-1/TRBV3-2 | CASSQGGTGGNEQYF | TGTGCCAGCAGCCAAGGAGGGACAGGGGGTAACGAGCAGTACTTC
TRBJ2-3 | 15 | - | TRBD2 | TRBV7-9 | CASRGLAGSGDTQYF | TGTGCCAGCCGCGGGCTAGCGGGGAGTGGAGATACGCAGTATTTT
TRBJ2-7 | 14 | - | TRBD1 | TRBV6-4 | CASSHRDREYEQYF | TGTGCCAGCAGTCATAGGGACAGGGAATACGAGCAGTACTTC
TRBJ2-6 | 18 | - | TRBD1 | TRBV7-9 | CASSDSGTGSSGANVLTF | TGTGCCAGCAGTGACTCCGGGACAGGGAGCTCTGGGGCCAACGTCCTGACTTTC
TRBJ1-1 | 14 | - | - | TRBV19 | CASSIVGSGTEAFF | TGTGCCAGTAGTATAGTGGGGAGTGGCACTGAAGCTTTCTTT
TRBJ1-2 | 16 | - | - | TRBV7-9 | CASSFGAGATGYGYTF | TGTGCCAGCAGCTTCGGGGCGGGGGCTACAGGCTATGGCTACACCTTC
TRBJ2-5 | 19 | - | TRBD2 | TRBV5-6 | CASSFIPSGWLAVQETQYF | TGTGCCAGCAGCTTTATCCCCTCGGGGTGGCTAGCGGTCCAAGAGACCCAGTACTTC
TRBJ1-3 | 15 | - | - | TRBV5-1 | CASSLLGNEGNTIYF | TGCGCCAGCAGCCTACTAGGGAATGAGGGAAACACCATATATTTT
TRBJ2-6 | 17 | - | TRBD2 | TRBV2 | CASTTRGRAAGANVLTF | TGTGCCAGCACGACACGAGGGAGGGCCGCTGGGGCCAACGTCCTGACTTTC
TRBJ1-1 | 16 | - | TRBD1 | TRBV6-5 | CASSYPTGTGVAEAFF | TGTGCCAGCAGTTACCCCACCGGGACAGGGGTGGCTGAAGCTTTCTTT
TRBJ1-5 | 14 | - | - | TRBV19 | CASSIGGGDQPQHF | TGTGCCAGTAGTATAGGAGGCGGGGATCAGCCCCAGCATTTT
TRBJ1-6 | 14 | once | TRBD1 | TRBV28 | CASSVGTGVLPLHF | TGTGCCAGCAGTGTCGGGACAGGGGTTCTCCCCCTCCACTTT
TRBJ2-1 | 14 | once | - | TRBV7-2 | CASSPQGNYNEQFF | TGTGCCAGCAGCCCCCAGGGGAATTACAATGAGCAGTTCTTC
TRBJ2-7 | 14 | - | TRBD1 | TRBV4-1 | CASSQVRQGYEQYF | TGCGCCAGCAGCCAAGTGAGACAGGGCTACGAGCAGTACTTC
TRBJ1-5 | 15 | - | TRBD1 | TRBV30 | CAWSNTGAVNQPQHF | TGTGCCTGGAGTAACACAGGGGCAGTCAATCAGCCCCAGCATTTT
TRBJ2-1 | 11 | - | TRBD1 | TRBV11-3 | CASSLGTGEFF | TGTGCCAGCAGCTTAGGGACAGGCGAGTTCTTC
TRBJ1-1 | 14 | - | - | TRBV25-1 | CASSFGTSNTEAFF | TGTGCCAGCAGTTTTGGGACATCGAACACTGAAGCTTTCTTT
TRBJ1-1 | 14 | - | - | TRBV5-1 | CASSPLFGWTEAFF | TGCGCCAGCAGCCCACTGTTCGGGTGGACTGAAGCTTTCTTT
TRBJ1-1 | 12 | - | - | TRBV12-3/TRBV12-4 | CASGLGAAEAFF | TGTGCCAGTGGGCTGGGGGCGGCTGAAGCTTTCTTT
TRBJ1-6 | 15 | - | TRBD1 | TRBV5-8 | CASSSRTGRRSPLHF | TGTGCCAGCAGCTCGAGGACAGGCAGGCGTTCACCCCTCCACTTT
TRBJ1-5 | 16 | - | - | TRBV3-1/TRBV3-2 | CASSHSVRGSNQPQHF | TGTGCCAGCAGCCATAGTGTCAGGGGAAGCAATCAGCCCCAGCATTTT
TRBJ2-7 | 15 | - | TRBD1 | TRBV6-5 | CASNHEQGASDEQYF | TGTGCCAGCAACCACGAGCAGGGGGCATCGGACGAGCAGTACTTC
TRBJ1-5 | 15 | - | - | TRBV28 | CASSLGDLSNQPQHF | TGTGCCAGCAGCCTGGGAGACCTTAGCAATCAGCCCCAGCATTTT
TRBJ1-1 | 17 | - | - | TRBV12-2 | CASRHKDRGLMNTEAFF | TGTGCAAGTCGCCATAAGGACAGGGGATTAATGAACACTGAAGCTTTCTTT
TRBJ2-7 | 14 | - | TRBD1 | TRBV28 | CASSLGQGVHEQYF | TGTGCCAGCAGTTTGGGACAGGGAGTCCACGAGCAGTACTTC
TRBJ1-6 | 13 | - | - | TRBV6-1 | CASSEAGLPPLHF | TGTGCCAGCAGTGAAGCGGGCCTTCCACCCCTCCACTTT
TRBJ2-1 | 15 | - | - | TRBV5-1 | CASSLAPPPSNEQFF | TGCGCCAGCAGCTTGGCCCCACCTCCGAGTAATGAGCAGTTCTTC
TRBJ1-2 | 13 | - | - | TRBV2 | CASSDRSWGGYTF | TGTGCCAGCAGCGACAGGTCCTGGGGTGGCTACACCTTC
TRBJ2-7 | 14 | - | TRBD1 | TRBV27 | CASGPGRGLHEQYF | TGTGCCAGTGGGCCGGGCAGGGGGCTCCACGAGCAGTACTTC
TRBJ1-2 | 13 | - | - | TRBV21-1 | CASSKRNGSGYTF | TGTGCCAGCAGCAAGAGGAATGGGTCTGGCTACACCTTC
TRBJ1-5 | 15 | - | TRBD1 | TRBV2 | CASSGSGGPNQPQHF | TGTGCCAGCAGTGGCTCAGGGGGCCCGAATCAGCCCCAGCATTTT
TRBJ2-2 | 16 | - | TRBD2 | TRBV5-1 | CASSLYRRVAGGELFF | TGCGCCAGCAGCTTGTACCGCCGGGTAGCGGGCGGGGAGCTGTTTTTT
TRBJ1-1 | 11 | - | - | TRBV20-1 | CSARREIEAFF | TGCAGTGCTAGACGCGAAATTGAAGCTTTCTTT
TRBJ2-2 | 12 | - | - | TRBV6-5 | CASSLRTGELFF | TGTGCCAGCAGTCTTCGCACCGGGGAGCTGTTTTTT
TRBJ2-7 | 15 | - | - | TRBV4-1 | CASSQDWGTYYEQYF | TGCGCCAGCAGCCAAGATTGGGGCACCTACTACGAGCAGTACTTC
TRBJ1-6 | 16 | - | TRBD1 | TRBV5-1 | CASSLAGTVYNSPLHF | TGCGCCAGCAGCTTGGCCGGGACAGTCTATAATTCACCCCTCCACTTT
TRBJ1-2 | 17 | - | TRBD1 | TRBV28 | CASRPLGTASSLYGYTF | TGTGCCAGCAGGCCTCTCGGGACAGCGAGTTCTCTCTATGGCTACACCTTC
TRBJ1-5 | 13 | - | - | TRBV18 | CASSPGEDQPQHF | TGTGCCAGCTCACCGGGGGAGGATCAGCCCCAGCATTTT
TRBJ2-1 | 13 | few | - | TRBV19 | CASSSTGSGEQFF | TGTGCCAGTAGTTCAACAGGGTCGGGTGAGCAGTTCTTC
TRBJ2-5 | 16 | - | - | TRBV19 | CASSIAGELMRETQYF | TGTGCCAGTAGCATCGCAGGGGAGTTGATGAGAGAGACCCAGTACTTC
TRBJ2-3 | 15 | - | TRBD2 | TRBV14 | CASSLLAGASDTQYF | TGTGCCAGCAGCCTCCTAGCGGGAGCTTCGGATACGCAGTATTTT
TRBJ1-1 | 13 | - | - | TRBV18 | CASSTPGRTEAFF | TGTGCCAGCTCGACCCCTGGGAGGACTGAAGCTTTCTTT
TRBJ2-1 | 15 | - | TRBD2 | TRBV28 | CASSLWREGPSEQFF | TGTGCCAGCAGTTTATGGCGGGAGGGCCCCAGTGAGCAGTTCTTC